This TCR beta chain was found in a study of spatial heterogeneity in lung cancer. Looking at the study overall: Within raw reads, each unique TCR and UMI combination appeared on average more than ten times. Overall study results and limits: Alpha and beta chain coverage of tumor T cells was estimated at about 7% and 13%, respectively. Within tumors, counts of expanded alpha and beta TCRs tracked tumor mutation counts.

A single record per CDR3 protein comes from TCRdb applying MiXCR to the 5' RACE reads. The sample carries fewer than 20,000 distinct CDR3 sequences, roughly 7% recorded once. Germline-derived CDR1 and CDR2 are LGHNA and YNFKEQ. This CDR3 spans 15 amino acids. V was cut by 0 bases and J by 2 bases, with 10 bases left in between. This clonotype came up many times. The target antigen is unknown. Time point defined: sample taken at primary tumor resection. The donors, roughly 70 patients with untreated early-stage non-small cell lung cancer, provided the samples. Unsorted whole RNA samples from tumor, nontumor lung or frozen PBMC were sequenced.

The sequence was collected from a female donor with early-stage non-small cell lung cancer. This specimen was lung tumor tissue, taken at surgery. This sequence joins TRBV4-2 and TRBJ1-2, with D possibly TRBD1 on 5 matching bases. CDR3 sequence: CASSQEAGGNYGYTF. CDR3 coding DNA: TGTGCCAGCAGCCAAGAGGCCGGGGGAAACTATGGCTACACCTTC.